Below, 28 T cell receptor beta chains from the same sample are listed, as sequenced in a study of shared clonotypes between healthy human individuals. The protocol was immunoSEQ multiplex PCR, while the TCRdb copy is restricted to in-frame clones and leaves out a portion. The sample holds around 200,000 clones; approximately 70% are singletons and the top ten take roughly a tenth. The source material was memory CD4+ T cells sorted from blood. Subset denoted: CD45RA-negative fraction. The origin of the receptors is a man aged 30-40 years in good health.

Of note for this clone: In the same sample, other DNA sequences code for this CDR3. The chain carries TRBV5-4 and TRBJ2-5; no definite D call. Germline-derived CDR1 and CDR2 are SGHNT and YYREEE (reference sequence). V was shortened by 1 base and J by 3 bases, with 4 bases between the two germline ends. The CDR3 has 12 amino acids. The CDR3 here is CASSLPKETQYF. The CDR3, as DNA: TGTGCCAGCAGCTTGCCTAAAGAGACCCAGTACTTC.

This clone was detected only a few times. J is TRBJ2-7 and V is TRBV29-1, with 7 bases that match TRBD1. V shed 3 bases and J 4 bases; nucleotides not matched to a gene: 3. The V gene's germline CDR1 is SQVTM and CDR2 ANQGSEA. This CDR3 is built from 12 residues. The CDR3 loop reads CSVDAGGYEQYF. CDR3 coding DNA: TGCAGCGTTGACGCAGGGGGTTACGAGCAGTACTTC.

This chain connects TRBV19 to TRBJ1-2; 7 bases agree with TRBD1. Unmatched junction bases numbered 7, after V lost 6 bases and J lost 6 bases. This CDR3 spans 13 amino acids. CDR1 and CDR2 (germline): LNHDA, SQIVND (reference sequence). The CDR3 is CASSPGTVDGYTF. For the CDR3, the DNA is TGTGCCAGTAGCCCCGGGACAGTGGATGGCTACACCTTC.

The rearrangement links TRBV12-5 to TRBJ2-6; 12 positions match TRBD2. This CDR3 is 23 amino acids long. J was trimmed by 1 base and V by 1 base; bases with no gene match: 17. Germline CDR1 reads LGHNT; CDR2 reads FRNRAP. CDR3 residues: CASGLDWRLAGDNPPSGANVLTF. The CDR3 DNA follows: TGTGCTAGTGGTTTGGATTGGAGACTAGCGGGAGACAATCCCCCGTCTGGGGCCAACGTCCTGACTTTC.

This sequence joins TRBV9 and TRBJ2-3; D not certain. The CDR3 has 12 residues. Trimming left V 0 bases short and J 10 bases short, with 9 bases between. CDR1 is SGDLS and CDR2 is YYNGEE in the germline V gene. In DNA, the CDR3 is TGTGCCAGCAGCGTAGGGGCTCAAGCGCAGTATTTT. Amino acids: CASSVGAQAQYF.

V is TRBV11-2 and J is TRBJ2-2; the D gene is possibly TRBD2 (5 bases). This CDR3 is 14 amino acids long. Germline V gene sequence: CDR1 SGHAT, CDR2 FQNNGV. With 5 bases removed from V and 5 bases from J, the gap between germline ends came to 12 bases. The CDR3 here is CASSRDPGTGELFF. In DNA, the CDR3 is TGTGCCAGCAGCCGTGATCCGGGAACCGGGGAGCTGTTTTTT.

V and J are TRBV7-9 and TRBJ2-3; no clear D gene. The CDR3 consists of 12 residues. V dropped 5 bases and J dropped 0 bases, with 3 bases sitting between them. Germline loops: CDR1 SEHNR, CDR2 FQNEAQ (reference sequence). In DNA, the CDR3 is TGTGCCAGCAGCCTTAGCACAGATACGCAGTATTTT. Translated: CASSLSTDTQYF. The whole variable domain, filled in from reference TRBV7-9 and TRBJ2-3, reads DTGVSQNPRHKITKRGQNVTFRCDPISEHNRLYWYRQTLGQGPEFLTYFQNEAQLEKSRLLSDRFSAERPKGSFSTLEIQRTEQGDSAMYLCASSLSTDTQYFGPGTRLTVL.

About this clone: A much larger clone differs from this one at a single base, so this may be a read error. Other DNA sequences in this specimen translate into the identical CDR3. The chain carries TRBV9 and TRBJ2-3, with D possibly matching TRBD1 (6 bases). This CDR3 contains 15 residues. V was shortened by 0 bases and J by 0 bases, with 8 bases between the two germline ends. Looked up from germline, CDR1 is SGDLS and CDR2 is YYNGEE. This CDR3 reads CASSVVGASTDTQYF. The CDR3, as DNA: TGTGCCAGCAGCGTAGTGGGGGCTAGCACAGATACGCAGTATTTT.

The sample holds a few counts of this clone. This chain uses TRBV20-1 with TRBJ2-5; D unresolved. The CDR3 extends over 9 amino acids. Between the trimmed V and J ends, which lost 3 bases and 7 bases, there was a span of 3 bases. Germline V lookup: CDR1 DFQATT, CDR2 SNEGSKA (reference sequence). In nucleotides, the CDR3 is TGCAGTGCTAGGGGGACCCAGTACTTC. Encoded protein: CSARGTQYF.

This chain connects TRBV30 to TRBJ1-1; maybe TRBD1 (6 bases). Germline CDR1 GTSNPN, CDR2 SVGIG (reference sequence). V gave up 0 bases and J gave up 6 bases, with 17 bases separating them. This CDR3 contains 15 residues. The CDR3 nucleotides are TGTGCCTGGAGTGTGTATGACAGGTTCTCGCCTGAAGCTTTCTTT. Its translation: CAWSVYDRFSPEAFF.

This clone appeared once. This rearrangement joins TRBV29-1 to TRBJ2-7; maybe TRBD2 (6 bases). V shed 4 bases and J shed 5 bases, with 15 bases lying between them. Germline V lookup: CDR1 SQVTM, CDR2 ANQGSEA. CDR3 length: 13 residues. In nucleotides, the CDR3 is TGCAGCGTTGGAGGCCGGGGGACCCACGAGCAGTACTTC. Residues: CSVGGRGTHEQYF.

This clone was picked up many times. The chain combines TRBV2 with TRBJ1-2; D unclear. Germline assignment: CDR1 SNHLY and CDR2 FYNNEI. The germline V and J ends were trimmed by 6 bases and 6 bases, with 11 bases remaining between them. The CDR3 totals 12 residues. The CDR3: CASREVMDGYTF. The CDR3 DNA reads as TGTGCCAGCAGGGAGGTGATGGATGGCTACACCTTC.

The rearrangement joins TRBV7-3 to TRBJ2-6; maybe TRBD1 (6 bases). The CDR3 sequence is 15 residues long. Trimming stripped 4 bases from V and 2 bases from J, with 9 bases between. Per germline, CDR1 SGHTA and CDR2 FQGTGA. The CDR3 loop is CASSYTGPGANVLTF. CDR3 sequence (DNA): TGTGCCAGCAGCTACACAGGGCCTGGGGCCAACGTCCTGACTTTC.

CDR3 amino acids: CASSRTSGSYNEQFF. DNA of the CDR3: TGTGCCAGCTCACGGACTAGCGGCTCCTACAATGAGCAGTTCTTC. The gene calls are TRBV18 and TRBJ2-1, with 10 bases fitting TRBD2. Looked up from germline, CDR1 is KGHSH and CDR2 is LQKENI. The CDR3 totals 15 residues. V shed 4 bases, J shed 0 bases, and the junction held 0 bases outside the gene matches. Combining the CDR3 with reference TRBV18 and TRBJ2-1 gives the whole variable domain NAGVMQNPRHLVRRRGQEARLRCSPMKGHSHVYWYRQLPEEGLKFMVYLQKENIIDESGMPKERFSAEFPKEGPSILRIQQVVRGDSAAYFCASSRTSGSYNEQFFGPGTRLTVL.

This sequence joins TRBV5-4 and TRBJ2-1; D may correspond to TRBD1 or TRBD2 (5 bases each). Trimming pared 4 bases from V and 2 bases from J, leaving 10 bases between. Germline loops: CDR1 SGHNT, CDR2 YYREEE (reference sequence). This CDR3 spans 14 amino acids. This chain's CDR3 is CASSRDAPYNEQFF. CDR3 nucleotides: TGTGCCAGCAGCCGGGACGCCCCCTACAATGAGCAGTTCTTC.

This clone was counted ten times or more. The rearrangement links TRBV2 to TRBJ2-7; D may match TRBD1 or TRBD2 (5 bases each). Germline V gene sequence: CDR1 SNHLY, CDR2 FYNNEI. The CDR3 has 14 amino acids. V was shortened by 3 bases and J by 6 bases, with 15 bases between the two germline ends. The CDR3 region has the DNA TGTGCCAGCAGTGAGCAGGGACCTTCCCGCGAGCAGTACTTC. Translated, it gives CASSEQGPSREQYF.

In its sample, this clone was seen once. One junction end does not reproduce the germline sequence, and a read error may be involved. Other nucleotide sequences in the sample specify the same CDR3. The rearrangement joins TRBV6-1 to TRBJ2-7; 7 bases line up with TRBD2. From germline, CDR1 is MNHNS and CDR2 SASEGT. The CDR3 extends over 15 amino acids. DNA of the CDR3: TGTGCCAGCAGTGAGGAGTCGGGAGGTTCGTACGAGCAGTACTTT. Translating it yields CASSEESGGSYEQYF.

Points on this clone: The sample holds other DNA sequences that translate to the same CDR3. This CDR3 is CASSPGGGDTQYF. DNA of the CDR3: TGCGCCAGCAGTCCAGGGGGGGGAGATACGCAGTATTTT. V is TRBV10-2 and J is TRBJ2-3; D is tentatively TRBD1 or TRBD2 (7 bases each). Germline V gives CDR1 WSHSY, CDR2 SAAADI. The ends were cut back, 5 bases at V and 5 bases at J, with 11 bases in the middle. The CDR3 loop spans 13 amino acids.

The chain recombines TRBV28 with TRBJ2-3; the match to TRBD2 covers 9 bases. The CDR3 is made up of 15 amino acids. Germline V gene lookup returns CDR1 MDHEN and CDR2 SYDVKM. J gave up 1 base and V 5 bases, and 4 bases lay outside the gene matches. Written as DNA, the CDR3 is TGTGCCAGCAGTATAATAGCGGGAGGCACAGATACGCAGTATTTT. Translating gives CASSIIAGGTDTQYF.

V and J are TRBV5-4 and TRBJ2-7; D unclear. The CDR3 length is 17 residues. V lost 2 bases to trimming and J lost 3 bases, with 21 bases between them. Germline V gene data show CDR1 as SGHNT and CDR2 as YYREEE (reference sequence). CDR3 sequence reads: CASSFLYGRQRGYEQYF. The DNA for the CDR3 is TGTGCCAGCAGCTTTTTATACGGGCGACAAAGAGGCTACGAGCAGTACTTC.

The V gene is TRBV9, the J gene TRBJ2-1; 10 bases fit TRBD2. Losses at the gene ends were 4 bases for V and 2 bases for J; bases not matched to a gene: 6. Germline V gene lookup returns CDR1 SGDLS and CDR2 YYNGEE. This CDR3 contains 16 residues. DNA of the CDR3: TGTGCCAGCAGCCAAACCCTAGCGGGAGCCTACAATGAGCAGTTCTTC. This translates into CASSQTLAGAYNEQFF.

This chain connects TRBV5-1 to TRBJ2-5; no definite D call. V lost 0 bases to trimming and J lost 5 bases, with 11 bases between them. The CDR3 has 14 amino acids. In germline, CDR1 is SGHRS, CDR2 YFSETQ. The CDR3 sequence: CASSLVTPAETQYF. DNA for the CDR3: TGCGCCAGCAGCTTGGTGACGCCAGCGGAGACCCAGTACTTC.

CDR3 DNA: TGTGCCATCTCCCAAACCAATACCGGCTACACCTTC. Its translation: CAISQTNTGYTF. The chain couples TRBV6-1 to TRBJ1-2; no clear D gene. The ends were cut back, 10 bases at V and 8 bases at J, with 17 bases in the middle. This CDR3 contains 12 residues. Germline values: CDR1 MNHNS, CDR2 SASEGT.

This clone was seen just once. V and J are TRBV6-5 and TRBJ2-5, with D tentatively TRBD1 (6 bases). The V and J ends lost 6 bases and 4 bases respectively, with 15 bases between them. The V gene's germline CDR1 is MNHEY and CDR2 SVGAGI. The CDR3 covers 14 residues. CDR3 nucleotide sequence: TGTGCCAGCAGCCGACCGGGACATCGAGAGACCCAGTACTTC. This encodes CASSRPGHRETQYF.

The gene calls are TRBV7-2 and TRBJ1-4; 10 bases align to TRBD1. The V segment lost 5 bases and the J segment 7 bases; nucleotides outside the gene matches: 7. The length of the CDR3 is 15 residues. Germline-derived CDR1 and CDR2 are SGHTA and FQGNSA. This CDR3 is CASSPGDRGSEKLFF. CDR3 DNA sequence: TGTGCCAGCAGCCCCGGGGACAGGGGAAGTGAAAAACTGTTTTTT.

This clone has only one observation. V gene TRBV29-1 combines with J gene TRBJ2-2; 8 nucleotides match TRBD2. The length of the CDR3 is 16 residues. CDR1 and CDR2 from the germline V gene are SQVTM and ANQGSEA. J was trimmed by 0 bases and V by 7 bases; bases with no gene match: 10. CDR3: CSATSPGLANTGELFF. CDR3 nucleotide sequence: TGCAGCGCTACTTCCCCGGGACTAGCGAACACCGGGGAGCTGTTTTTT.

Notes on this clone: Other DNA sequences in the sample encode the same CDR3. The chain joins TRBV6-1 to TRBJ1-3; D gene unclear. Trimming left V 4 bases short and J 3 bases short, with 7 bases between. This CDR3 has 13 residues. Germline V CDR1 and CDR2: MNHNS, SASEGT. In nucleotides, the CDR3 is TGTGCCAGCAGTGGGAGGAGTGGAAACACCATATATTTT. Its translation is CASSGRSGNTIYF.

This chain connects TRBV9 to TRBJ2-7; the match to TRBD2 covers 7 bases. The CDR3 is made up of 16 amino acids. CDR1 is SGDLS and CDR2 is YYNGEE in the germline V gene. J lost 5 bases, V lost 0 bases, and 11 bases had no gene match. The CDR3 DNA sequence: TGTGCCAGCAGCGTAGGCGACGGGAGGAAATTCGACGAGCAGTACTTC. It specifies CASSVGDGRKFDEQYF.